This T cell receptor (beta chain) was profiled in a study of T cells in localized non-small cell lung cancer. Study-level points and caveats: Heterogeneity remains possible because sequencing was limited to only one tumor region. Appearance in adjacent lung was seen for a median approximately 60 of the top 100 tumor clones.

This CDR3 has 14 amino acids. Trimming removed 10 bases from V and 6 bases from J; junction bases left unmatched: 8. Germline loops: CDR1 LNHDA, CDR2 SQIVND (reference sequence). This clone was found once. Its antigen is currently unknown. Here immunoSEQ multiplex PCR was the method, and the copy in TCRdb shows in-frame clones only, minus some. The sample includes 23,000 or so clones, roughly nine tenths seen only once; the top ten take 13% to 15%. Material: peripheral blood, obtained before any cancer treatment. This clonotype originated in a man between 40 and 69 years old with stage III squamous cell lung carcinoma. The V call is TRBV19, the J call TRBJ2-1, with TRBD2 matching over 11 bases. The CDR3 protein is CATGKGLAVNEQFF. The CDR3 DNA is TGTGCCACCGGCAAGGGACTAGCGGTCAATGAGCAGTTCTTC.